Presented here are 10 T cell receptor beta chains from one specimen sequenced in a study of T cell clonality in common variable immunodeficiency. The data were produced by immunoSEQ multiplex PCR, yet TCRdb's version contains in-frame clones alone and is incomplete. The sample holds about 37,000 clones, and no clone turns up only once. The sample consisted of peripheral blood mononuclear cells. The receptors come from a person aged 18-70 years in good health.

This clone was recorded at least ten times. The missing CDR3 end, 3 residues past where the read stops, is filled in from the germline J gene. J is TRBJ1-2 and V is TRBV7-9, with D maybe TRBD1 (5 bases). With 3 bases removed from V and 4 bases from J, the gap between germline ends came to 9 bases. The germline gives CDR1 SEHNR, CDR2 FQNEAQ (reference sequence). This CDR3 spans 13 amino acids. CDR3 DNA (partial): TGTGCCAGCAGCTTCGGGGGGATCTATGGC. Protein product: CASSFGGIYG. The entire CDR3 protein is CASSFGGIYGYTF.

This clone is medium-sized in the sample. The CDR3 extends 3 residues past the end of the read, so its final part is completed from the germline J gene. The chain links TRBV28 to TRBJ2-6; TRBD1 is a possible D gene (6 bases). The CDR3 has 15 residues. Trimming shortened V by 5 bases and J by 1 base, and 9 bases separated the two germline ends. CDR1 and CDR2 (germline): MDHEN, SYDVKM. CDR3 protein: CASSITGSGANVLTF. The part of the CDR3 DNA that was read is TGTGCCAGCAGTATAACAGGGTCTGGGGCCAACGTC.

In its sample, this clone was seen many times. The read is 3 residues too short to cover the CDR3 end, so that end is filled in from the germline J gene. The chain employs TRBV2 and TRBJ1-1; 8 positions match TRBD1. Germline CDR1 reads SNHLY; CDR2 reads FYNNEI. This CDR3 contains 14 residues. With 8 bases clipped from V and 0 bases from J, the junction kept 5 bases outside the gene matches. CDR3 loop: CASWGGQVNTEAFF. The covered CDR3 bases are TGTGCCAGCTGGGGGGGACAGGTGAACACTGAA.

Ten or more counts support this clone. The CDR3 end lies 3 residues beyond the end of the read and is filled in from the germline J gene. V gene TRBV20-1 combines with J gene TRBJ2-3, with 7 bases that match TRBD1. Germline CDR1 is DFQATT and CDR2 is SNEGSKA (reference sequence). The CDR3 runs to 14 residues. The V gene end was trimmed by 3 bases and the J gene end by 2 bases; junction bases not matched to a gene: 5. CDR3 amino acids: CSARSQGYTDTQYF. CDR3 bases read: TGCAGTGCTAGGTCACAGGGGTACACAGATACG.

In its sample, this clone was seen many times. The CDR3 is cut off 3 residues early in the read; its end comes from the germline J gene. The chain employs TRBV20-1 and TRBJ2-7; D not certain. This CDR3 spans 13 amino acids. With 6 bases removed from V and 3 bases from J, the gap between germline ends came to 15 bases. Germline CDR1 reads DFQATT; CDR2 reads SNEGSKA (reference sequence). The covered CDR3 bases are TGCAGTGCCCGTAAACCAGGAGACTACGAG. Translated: CSARKPGDYE. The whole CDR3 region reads CSARKPGDYEQYF.

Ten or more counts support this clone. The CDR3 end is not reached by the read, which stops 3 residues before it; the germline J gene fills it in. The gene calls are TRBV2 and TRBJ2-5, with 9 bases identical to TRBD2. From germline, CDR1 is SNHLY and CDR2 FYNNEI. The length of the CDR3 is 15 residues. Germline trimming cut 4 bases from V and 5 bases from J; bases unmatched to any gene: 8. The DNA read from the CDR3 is TGTGCCAGCAGTGTAAGATTAGCGGGGGAGGAGACC. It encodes CASSVRLAGEET. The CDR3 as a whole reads CASSVRLAGEETQYF.

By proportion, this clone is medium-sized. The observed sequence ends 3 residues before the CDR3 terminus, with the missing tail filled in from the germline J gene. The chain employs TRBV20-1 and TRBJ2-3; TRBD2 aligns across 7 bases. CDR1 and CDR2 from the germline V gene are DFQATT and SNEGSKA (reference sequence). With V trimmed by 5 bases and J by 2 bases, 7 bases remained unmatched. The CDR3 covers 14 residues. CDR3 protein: CSARDYDITDTQYF. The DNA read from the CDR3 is TGCAGTGCTCGGGACTACGATATCACAGATACG.

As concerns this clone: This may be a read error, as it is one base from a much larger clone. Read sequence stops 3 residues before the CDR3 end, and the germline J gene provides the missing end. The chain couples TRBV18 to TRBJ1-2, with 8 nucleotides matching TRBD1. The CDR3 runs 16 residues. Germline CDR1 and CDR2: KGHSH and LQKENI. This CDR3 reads CVSSPPTGTGDYGYTF. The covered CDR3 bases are TGTGTCAGCTCACCACCAACCGGGACAGGCGATTATGGC. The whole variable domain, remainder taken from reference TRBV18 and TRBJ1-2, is NAGVMQNPRHLVRRRGQEARLRCSPMKGHSHVYWYRQLPEEGLKFMVYLQKENIIDESGMPKERFSAEFPKEGPSILRIQQVVRGDSAAYFCVSSPPTGTGDYGYTFGSGTRLTVV.

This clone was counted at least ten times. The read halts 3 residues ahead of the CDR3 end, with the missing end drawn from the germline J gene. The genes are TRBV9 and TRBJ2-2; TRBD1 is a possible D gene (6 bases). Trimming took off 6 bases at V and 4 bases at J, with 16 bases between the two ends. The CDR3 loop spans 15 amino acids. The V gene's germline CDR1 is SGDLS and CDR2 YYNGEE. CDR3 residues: CASNLGQQFTGELFF. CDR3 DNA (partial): TGTGCCAGCAACCTCGGACAGCAATTCACCGGGGAG.

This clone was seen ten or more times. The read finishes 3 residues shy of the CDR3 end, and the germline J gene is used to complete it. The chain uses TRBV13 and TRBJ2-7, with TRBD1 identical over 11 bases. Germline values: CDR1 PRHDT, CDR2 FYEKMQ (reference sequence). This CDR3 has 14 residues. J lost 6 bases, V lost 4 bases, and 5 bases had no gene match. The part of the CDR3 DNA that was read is TGTGCCAGCAGCTCCGGGACAGGGGGAGCCGAG. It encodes CASSSGTGGAE. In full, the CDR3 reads CASSSGTGGAEQYF.